This TCR beta chain was captured by sequencing in a study of cytomegalovirus exposure and HLA in healthy donors. Background on the study: The Caucasian-associated ancestry cluster contained about 80% of the approximately 400 genotyped donors. Findings and limits, study-wide: Most subjects had HLA-A and HLA-B alleles reportedly predicted accurately by TCR beta sequences.

Note on this clone: Its antigen is unidentified.

CDR1 and CDR2 from the germline V gene are GTSNPN and SVGIG (reference sequence). V lost 6 bases and J 5 bases, leaving 17 bases between the germline ends. The CDR3 is 13 residues long. The PCR ran on 60 Vbeta and 13 Jbeta primers. Sequenced by immunoSEQ multiplex PCR; TCRdb stores in-frame clones only, minus some. Of 110,000 or so clones detected, around 68% appear once; the ten largest clones hold around 4.3%. The genes are TRBV30 and TRBJ2-7; no clear D gene. This TCR was recovered from a woman between 35 and 50 years old in good health and CMV-seropositive. Sample: PBMCs. The CDR3 spells CACALSPYHEQYF. DNA for the CDR3: TGTGCCTGTGCCTTGAGTCCTTACCACGAGCAGTACTTC.